This is a list of T cell receptor beta chains from one sample in a study of radiation and T cells in renal cell carcinoma. Repertoires were generated with immunoSEQ multiplex PCR, while TCRdb's copy carries only in-frame clones and drops some. The sample contains 100,000 to 150,000 clones, roughly four fifths of which appear only once. This material consisted of blood, taken from a patient whose treatment included radiotherapy and nephrectomy. The receptors stem from a man aged 45 to 65 with renal cell carcinoma. Both conserved end residues are part of each CDR3. Each record gives: CDR3 length, clone size, V gene, J gene, D gene, CDR3 protein, CDR3 DNA. The D gene is left open where the match is weak. Part of the rows lack a size; the others show once, few, many or a class for expanded clones.

>14|-|TRBV19|TRBJ2-7|TRBD2
CASSLLGTSYEQYF
TGTGCCAGTAGTCTCCTCGGGACTAGCTACGAGCAGTACTTC
>14|-|TRBV19|TRBJ2-2|-
CASRRTDLTGELFF
TGTGCCAGTAGACGGACGGACCTGACCGGGGAGCTGTTTTTT
>13|-|TRBV19|TRBJ2-5|-
CASSRDGGETQYF
TGTGCCAGTAGTAGGGACGGAGGGGAGACCCAGTACTTC
>13|-|TRBV7-3|TRBJ2-7|TRBD2
CASSLDPGGEQYF
TGTGCCAGCAGCTTAGATCCGGGGGGCGAGCAGTACTTC
>15|-|TRBV7-2|TRBJ2-3|-
CASSLQGGTTDTQYF
TGTGCCAGCAGCTTACAGGGGGGAACCACAGATACGCAGTATTTT
>13|few|TRBV6-5|TRBJ1-6|-
CASSRELNSPLHF
TGTGCCAGCAGCCGTGAACTTAATTCACCCCTCCACTTT
>15|-|TRBV7-6|TRBJ2-7|-
CASSLGGHSSYEQYF
TGTGCCAGCAGCTTGGGGGGCCACAGCTCCTACGAGCAGTACTTC
>13|-|TRBV6-1|TRBJ1-1|TRBD1
CASSGQGEAEAFF
TGTGCCAGCAGTGGACAGGGGGAAGCTGAAGCTTTCTTT
>15|-|TRBV11-1|TRBJ2-4|TRBD1
CASSPRDRAKNIQYF
TGTGCCAGCAGCCCCCGTGACAGGGCAAAAAACATTCAGTACTTC
>14|few|TRBV6-5|TRBJ1-2|-
CASRPIGANYGYTF
TGTGCCAGCAGGCCAATCGGGGCAAACTATGGCTACACCTTC
>14|-|TRBV30|TRBJ1-3|-
CAWSGPSSGNTIYF
TGTGCCTGGAGTGGGCCCAGCTCTGGAAACACCATATATTTT
>17|-|TRBV21-1|TRBJ1-1|-
CASSTGTGAVFATEAFF
TGTGCCAGCAGCACTGGGACAGGGGCGGTTTTCGCCACTGAAGCTTTCTTT
>15|-|TRBV25-1|TRBJ1-5|TRBD1
CASSNRGEGNQPQHF
TGTGCCAGCAGTAACAGGGGAGAGGGCAATCAGCCCCAGCATTTT
>15|once|TRBV4-2|TRBJ2-3|TRBD2
CASAGRGGRGDTQYF
TGTGCCAGCGCTGGACGGGGGGGCCGTGGAGATACGCAGTATTTT
>14|few|TRBV6-1|TRBJ1-2|-
CASSEGQLGYGYTF
TGTGCCAGCAGTGAAGGCCAGCTAGGCTATGGCTACACCTTC
>17|-|TRBV4-1|TRBJ2-2|TRBD1
CASSQRAGGEVVGELFF
TGCGCCAGCAGCCAAAGGGCAGGGGGCGAGGTAGTCGGGGAGCTGTTTTTT
>13|-|TRBV2|TRBJ1-5|-
CASKYVDYQPQHF
TGTGCCAGCAAGTACGTAGACTATCAGCCCCAGCATTTT
>15|-|TRBV6-6|TRBJ1-5|-
CASNLKWDTDQPQHF
TGTGCCAGCAACCTAAAATGGGACACCGATCAGCCCCAGCATTTT
>14|-|TRBV28|TRBJ1-2|TRBD1
CAISGTETIYGYTF
TGTGCCATCTCCGGGACAGAAACGATCTATGGCTACACCTTC
>14|-|TRBV11-2|TRBJ2-5|TRBD2
CASSFGTTSETQYF
TGTGCCAGCAGCTTCGGGACTACGAGCGAGACCCAGTACTTC
>15|-|TRBV7-9|TRBJ2-3|-
CASSRDSFSTDTQYF
TGTGCCAGCAGCCGCGACAGTTTTAGCACAGATACGCAGTATTTT
>14|-|TRBV14|TRBJ1-1|-
CASSQNSGYTEAFF
TGTGCCAGCAGCCAAAATTCCGGATATACTGAAGCTTTCTTT
>13|few|TRBV28|TRBJ1-4|-
CASPKATNEKLFF
TGTGCCAGCCCTAAAGCAACTAATGAAAAACTGTTTTTT
>15|-|TRBV9|TRBJ2-3|TRBD2
CASSSLAGVGDTQYF
TGTGCCAGCAGCTCACTAGCGGGGGTCGGAGATACGCAGTATTTT
>15|few|TRBV19|TRBJ1-5|TRBD1
CASSILTGEYQPQHF
TGTGCCAGTAGTATTTTGACAGGGGAATATCAGCCCCAGCATTTT
>13|-|TRBV6-5|TRBJ1-1|TRBD1
CASSYSGGPEAFF
TGTGCCAGCAGTTACTCAGGGGGCCCTGAAGCTTTCTTT
>13|-|TRBV18|TRBJ2-5|-
CASSTIPRETQYF
TGTGCCAGCTCAACCATTCCCAGGGAGACCCAGTACTTC
>16|-|TRBV10-3|TRBJ1-4|TRBD1
CAISESADRAAGKLFF
TGTGCCATCAGTGAGTCCGCGGACAGGGCGGCCGGAAAACTGTTTTTT
>14|-|TRBV6-4|TRBJ2-3|-
CASSETGSTDTQYF
TGTGCCAGCAGTGAAACAGGTAGCACAGATACGCAGTATTTT
>12|-|TRBV28|TRBJ2-7|-
CASSLSSYEQYF
TGTGCCAGCAGTTTAAGCTCATACGAGCAGTACTTC
>16|-|TRBV30|TRBJ2-7|TRBD2
CAWSQALVSGGYEQYF
TGTGCCTGGAGTCAGGCCCTGGTTAGCGGGGGTTACGAGCAGTACTTC
>14|-|TRBV6-6|TRBJ2-1|-
CASTLLDSYNEQFF
TGTGCCAGCACCCTACTTGACTCCTACAATGAGCAGTTCTTC
>13|-|TRBV6-5|TRBJ2-3|-
CASSSETGDTQYF
TGTGCCAGCAGTTCCGAGACGGGTGATACGCAGTATTTT
>13|-|TRBV7-3|TRBJ2-1|-
CASSLSNYNEQFF
TGTGCCAGCAGCCTCTCTAACTACAATGAGCAGTTCTTC
>12|once|TRBV30|TRBJ1-2|-
CAWSAGNYGYTF
TGTGCCTGGAGTGCGGGAAACTATGGCTACACCTTC
>13|-|TRBV18|TRBJ2-5|-
CASSPTSAETQYF
-
>16|-|TRBV12-5|TRBJ2-3|-
CASGLHISGLGDTQYF
TGTGCTAGTGGTCTACACATAAGCGGGCTGGGGGATACGCAGTATTTT
>13|-|TRBV2|TRBJ1-1|TRBD1
CASTRDRGIEAFF
TGTGCCAGCACGAGGGACAGGGGGATTGAAGCTTTCTTT
>15|-|TRBV5-1|TRBJ2-1|TRBD1
CASSLGPTGSNEQFF
TGCGCCAGCAGCTTGGGGCCGACAGGGAGTAATGAGCAGTTCTTC
>15|once|TRBV7-7|TRBJ2-2|-
CASSLTTTNTGELFF
TGTGCTAGCAGCCTCACGACTACCAACACCGGGGAGCTGTTTTTT
>13|few|TRBV7-3|TRBJ2-1|TRBD1
CASSERDRDEQFF
TGTGCCAGCAGCGAGAGGGACAGGGATGAGCAGTTCTTC
>13|-|TRBV6-6|TRBJ2-7|-
CASSQTSSYEQYF
TGTGCCAGCAGTCAGACTAGCTCCTACGAGCAGTACTTC
>14|-|TRBV11-2|TRBJ2-2|-
CASSLRQGGGELFF
TGTGCCAGCAGCCTAAGACAGGGAGGCGGGGAGCTGTTTTTT
>15|-|TRBV2|TRBJ2-1|TRBD2
CASSATSGRGNEQFF
TGTGCCAGCAGCGCCACTAGCGGGAGAGGCAATGAGCAGTTCTTC
>13|-|TRBV5-1|TRBJ2-1|-
CASRNLGGNEQFF
TGCGCCAGCCGTAATCTAGGGGGGAATGAGCAGTTCTTC
>15|-|TRBV6-6|TRBJ2-7|TRBD1
CASRFGTGNTYEQYF
TGTGCCAGCAGATTCGGGACAGGGAATACCTACGAGCAGTACTTC
>14|-|TRBV7-8|TRBJ2-5|-
CASTRREFQETQYF
TGTGCCAGCACTCGGAGAGAGTTCCAAGAGACCCAGTACTTC